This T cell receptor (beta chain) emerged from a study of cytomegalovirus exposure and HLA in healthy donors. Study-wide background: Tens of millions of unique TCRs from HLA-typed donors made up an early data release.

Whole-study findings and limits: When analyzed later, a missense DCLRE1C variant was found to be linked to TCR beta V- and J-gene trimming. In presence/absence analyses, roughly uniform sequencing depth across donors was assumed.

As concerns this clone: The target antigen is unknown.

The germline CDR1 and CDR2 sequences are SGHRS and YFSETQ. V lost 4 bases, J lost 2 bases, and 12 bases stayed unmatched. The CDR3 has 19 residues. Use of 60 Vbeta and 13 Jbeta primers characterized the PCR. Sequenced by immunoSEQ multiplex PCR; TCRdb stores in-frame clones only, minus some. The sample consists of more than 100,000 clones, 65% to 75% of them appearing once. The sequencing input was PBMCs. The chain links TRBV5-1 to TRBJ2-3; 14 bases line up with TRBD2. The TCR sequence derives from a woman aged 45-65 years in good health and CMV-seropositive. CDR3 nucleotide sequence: TGCGCCAGCAGCCCATGGACTAGCGGGGGGAGGGGCTCCACAGATACGCAGTATTTT. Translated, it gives CASSPWTSGGRGSTDTQYF.